The 22 T cell receptor beta chains below come from one sample, sequenced in a study of blood T cell repertoires in COVID-19. The table came from immunoSEQ multiplex PCR; TCRdb's copy has only in-frame clones and leaves some out. The profile shows a few hundred thousand clones, 88% of them singletons. The sample taken for sequencing was peripheral blood. Every receptor here comes from a woman aged 30 to 39 who had recovered from COVID-19.

The J gene is TRBJ2-7, the V gene TRBV7-2; 8 bases match TRBD2. The CDR3 extends over 16 amino acids. J gave up 2 bases and V 1 base, and 7 bases lay outside the gene matches. Germline V gene lookup returns CDR1 SGHTA and CDR2 FQGNSA. The CDR3 is CASSLDGGGGPYEQYF. CDR3 DNA sequence: TGTGCCAGCAGCTTAGACGGTGGCGGGGGGCCCTACGAGCAGTACTTC.

The chain has TRBV15 and TRBJ1-3; no clear D. V lost 0 bases, J lost 0 bases, and 6 bases lay in between. The CDR3 runs to 15 residues. Per germline, CDR1 LNHNV and CDR2 YYDKDF (reference sequence). The CDR3 here is CATSRDQASGNTIYF. The CDR3 DNA sequence: TGTGCCACCAGCAGAGATCAGGCCTCTGGAAACACCATATATTTT.

The chain uses TRBV5-1 and TRBJ1-1, with D maybe TRBD1 (6 bases). CDR3 length equals 13 residues. Germline V gene sequence: CDR1 SGHRS, CDR2 YFSETQ. The V and J ends lost 3 bases and 0 bases respectively, with 6 bases between them. CDR3 protein: CASSWTVNTEAFF. The CDR3 nucleotides read TGCGCCAGCAGCTGGACAGTGAACACTGAAGCTTTCTTT. The full variable domain, rest sourced from reference TRBV5-1 and TRBJ1-1, is KAGVTQTPRYLIKTRGQQVTLSCSPISGHRSVSWYQQTPGQGLQFLFEYFSETQRNKGNFPGRFSGRQFSNSRSEMNVSTLELGDSALYLCASSWTVNTEAFFGQGTRLTVV.

The rearrangement links TRBV2 to TRBJ1-1; no firm D call. Trimming cost V 6 bases and J 7 bases, with 12 bases left between them. CDR1 and CDR2 from the germline V gene are SNHLY and FYNNEI. The CDR3 has 12 amino acids. The DNA of the CDR3 is TGTGCCAGCAGCGGGTTGTCTGGTGAAGCTTTCTTT. This encodes CASSGLSGEAFF.

Only one count was recorded for this clone. This sequence joins TRBV19 and TRBJ1-6, with 7 bases lining up with TRBD1. Trimming took 5 bases from V and 7 from J; bases not matched to a gene: 5. This CDR3 has 14 residues. Looked up from germline, CDR1 is LNHDA and CDR2 is SQIVND (reference sequence). The CDR3 DNA reads as TGTGCCAGTAGTTGGGACAGAGGAAATTCACCCCTCCACTTT. Amino acids: CASSWDRGNSPLHF.

The chain is built from TRBV5-1 and TRBJ1-3; 7 bases line up with TRBD1. Germline V CDR1 and CDR2: SGHRS, YFSETQ. CDR3 length: 17 residues. Trimming took 5 bases from V and 0 from J; bases not matched to a gene: 11. The CDR3 is CASRLISGQSSGNTIYF. For the CDR3, the DNA is TGCGCCAGCAGATTGATATCGGGACAGAGCTCTGGAAACACCATATATTTT.

The chain has TRBV10-3 and TRBJ1-5, with D maybe TRBD1 (5 bases). Trimming pared 6 bases from V and 2 bases from J, leaving 8 bases between. This CDR3 is built from 13 residues. Germline lookup yields CDR1 ENHRY and CDR2 SYGVKD. CDR3 in DNA: TGTGCCATCAGCCTACAGGGCAATCAGCCCCAGCATTTT. Protein: CAISLQGNQPQHF.

This sequence joins TRBV4-1 and TRBJ2-5; 7 bases map to TRBD2. The CDR3 totals 15 residues. The V gene end was trimmed by 0 bases and the J gene end by 4 bases; junction bases not matched to a gene: 5. Germline loops: CDR1 MGHRA, CDR2 YSYEKL. CDR3 amino acids: CASSQDLRGGETQYF. CDR3 nucleotides: TGCGCCAGCAGCCAAGATTTGCGCGGGGGAGAGACCCAGTACTTC.

This chain uses TRBV6-5 with TRBJ1-6; a weak D match, TRBD1 (6 bases). Germline lookup yields CDR1 MNHEY and CDR2 SVGAGI. This CDR3 has 12 residues. The ends were cut back, 10 bases at V and 10 bases at J, with 14 bases in the middle. CDR3 protein: CATASGESPLHF. CDR3 DNA: TGTGCCACCGCCTCAGGGGAATCACCCCTCCACTTT.

This clone was detected only once. This chain connects TRBV27 to TRBJ1-1; tentatively, D is TRBD1 (5 bases). Trimming removed 6 bases from V and 5 bases from J, with 16 bases in between. Germline V gene sequence: CDR1 MNHEY, CDR2 SMNVEV (reference sequence). The CDR3 contains 14 residues. DNA for the CDR3: TGTGCCAGCAGACAGCAGGGCGGAGGGACTGAAGCTTTCTTT. The encoded protein is CASRQQGGGTEAFF.

The V gene is TRBV15, the J gene TRBJ1-5; 7 bases map to TRBD1. The CDR3 has 14 residues. J was trimmed by 0 bases and V by 8 bases; bases with no gene match: 4. Germline V gives CDR1 LNHNV, CDR2 YYDKDF (reference sequence). CDR3 residues: CATGQAYSNQPQHF. The DNA for the CDR3 is TGTGCCACCGGACAGGCGTATAGCAATCAGCCCCAGCATTTT.

The chain has TRBV7-7 and TRBJ2-5, with a tentative D call TRBD2 (6 bases). V was pared by 0 bases and J by 2 bases, with 10 bases between. CDR1 and CDR2 from the germline V gene are SSHAT and FNYEAQ (reference sequence). This CDR3 is built from 15 residues. The CDR3 DNA follows: TGTGCCAGCAGCTTAGCGGGGGGTCGACAAGAGACCCAGTACTTC. Amino acids: CASSLAGGRQETQYF.

A single count supports this clone. The rearrangement uses TRBV9 and TRBJ1-1, with TRBD1 matching 8 bases. The germline CDR1 and CDR2 sequences are SGDLS and YYNGEE. Trimming took 4 bases from V and 3 from J; bases not matched to a gene: 8. CDR3 length: 15 amino acids. The chain's CDR3 is CASSSQTGGYTEAFF. Written as DNA, the CDR3 is TGTGCCAGCAGCTCCCAAACAGGGGGGTACACTGAAGCTTTCTTT.

The chain links TRBV19 to TRBJ2-1; 9 nucleotides match TRBD1. There are 19 residues in the CDR3. The germline V gene has CDR1 LNHDA and CDR2 SQIVND (reference sequence). V lost 5 bases to trimming and J lost 3 bases; unmatched junction nucleotides: 17. CDR3 coding DNA: TGTGCCAGTAGTTCTCCGGGGGACAGGGTTGTATATCGCTACAATGAGCAGTTCTTC. It encodes CASSSPGDRVVYRYNEQFF.

CDR3 sequence: CASSPYQGTGITKNIQYF. Written as DNA, the CDR3 is TGTGCCAGCTCACCTTATCAAGGGACAGGGATAACCAAAAACATTCAGTACTTC. The rearrangement links TRBV18 to TRBJ2-4; 9 positions agree with TRBD1. Germline V gene lookup returns CDR1 KGHSH and CDR2 LQKENI. There are 18 residues in the CDR3. The junction had 11 bases not matched to a gene; V was cut back by 3 bases and J by 2 bases. Using reference TRBV18 and TRBJ2-4 for the parts outside the CDR3, the full variable domain is NAGVMQNPRHLVRRRGQEARLRCSPMKGHSHVYWYRQLPEEGLKFMVYLQKENIIDESGMPKERFSAEFPKEGPSILRIQQVVRGDSAAYFCASSPYQGTGITKNIQYFGAGTRLSVL.

The chain links TRBV7-3 to TRBJ2-7; 8 nucleotides match TRBD1. The CDR3 extends over 13 amino acids. Germline trimming cut 5 bases from V and 6 bases from J; bases unmatched to any gene: 6. Germline loops: CDR1 SGHTA, CDR2 FQGTGA. This CDR3 is CASSTDRASEQYF. The CDR3 DNA sequence: TGTGCCAGCAGCACGGACAGGGCTAGCGAGCAGTACTTC.

This clone was seen just once. The chain is built from TRBV28 and TRBJ1-1, with D maybe TRBD1 (5 bases). Germline CDR1 MDHEN, CDR2 SYDVKM. This CDR3 region has 15 residues. Trimming took off 3 bases at V and 9 bases at J, with 20 bases between the two ends. CDR3 protein: CASSFFIGAVQKAFF. CDR3 coding DNA: TGTGCCAGCAGTTTCTTTATAGGGGCCGTTCAAAAAGCTTTCTTT.

The chain links TRBV28 to TRBJ1-3; D not resolved. CDR3 length equals 15 residues. Germline CDR1 reads MDHEN; CDR2 reads SYDVKM. V lost 1 base and J 1 base, leaving 8 bases between the germline ends. CDR3: CASSLLSSSGNTIYF. CDR3 bases: TGTGCCAGCAGTTTATTGTCGTCTTCTGGAAACACCATATATTTT.

The chain has TRBV20-1 and TRBJ2-6, with no clear D. V was trimmed by 3 bases and J by 0 bases, leaving 12 bases between them. The CDR3 sequence is 16 residues long. Germline V gene sequence: CDR1 DFQATT, CDR2 SNEGSKA (reference sequence). CDR3 nucleotides: TGCAGTGCTAGTAGCCCCCTTTCCTCTGGGGCCAACGTCCTGACTTTC. It codes for CSASSPLSSGANVLTF.

The chain is built from TRBV7-6 and TRBJ1-4, with 7 positions matching TRBD1. The germline V gene encodes CDR1 SGHVS and CDR2 FNYEAQ. The CDR3 runs 14 residues. J was trimmed by 8 bases and V by 5 bases; bases with no gene match: 8. The CDR3 reads CASSLTTGREKLFF. Here the CDR3 DNA reads TGTGCCAGCAGCCTAACGACAGGGCGGGAAAAACTGTTTTTT.

The chain joins TRBV7-3 to TRBJ2-5; 8 nucleotides line up with TRBD2. Losses at the gene ends were 2 bases for V and 1 base for J; bases not matched to a gene: 9. Germline CDR1 is SGHTA and CDR2 is FQGTGA. CDR3 size: 17 residues. Written as DNA, the CDR3 is TGTGCCAGCAGCTTAGGTAAGACTAGCGAGTCCCAAGAGACCCAGTACTTC. Its translation is CASSLGKTSESQETQYF.

The chain combines TRBV5-3 with TRBJ2-3; 9 bases align to TRBD2. Being an ORF, TRBV5-3 has a function that is uncertain. V gave up 4 bases and J gave up 0 bases; unmatched junction bases: 9. This CDR3 contains 17 residues. CDR3 residues: CARSRKGTSLSTDTQYF. CDR3 in DNA: TGTGCCAGAAGCCGTAAAGGGACTAGCCTGAGCACAGATACGCAGTATTTT.